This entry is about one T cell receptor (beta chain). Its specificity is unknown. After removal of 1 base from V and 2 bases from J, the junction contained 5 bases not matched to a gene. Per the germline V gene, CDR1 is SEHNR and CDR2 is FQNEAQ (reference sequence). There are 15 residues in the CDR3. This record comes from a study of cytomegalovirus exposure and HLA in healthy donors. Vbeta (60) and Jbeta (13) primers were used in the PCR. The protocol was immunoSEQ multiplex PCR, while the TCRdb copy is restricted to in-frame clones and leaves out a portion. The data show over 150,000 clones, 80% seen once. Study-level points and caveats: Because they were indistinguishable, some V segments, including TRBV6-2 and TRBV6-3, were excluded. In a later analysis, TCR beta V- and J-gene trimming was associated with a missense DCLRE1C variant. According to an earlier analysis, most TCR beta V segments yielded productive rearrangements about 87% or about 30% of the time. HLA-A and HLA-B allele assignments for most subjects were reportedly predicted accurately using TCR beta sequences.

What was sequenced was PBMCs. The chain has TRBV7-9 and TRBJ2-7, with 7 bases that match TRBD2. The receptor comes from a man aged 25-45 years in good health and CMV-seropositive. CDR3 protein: CASSLEYGRPYEQYF. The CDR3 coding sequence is TGTGCCAGCAGCTTAGAGTACGGGAGGCCCTACGAGCAGTACTTC.